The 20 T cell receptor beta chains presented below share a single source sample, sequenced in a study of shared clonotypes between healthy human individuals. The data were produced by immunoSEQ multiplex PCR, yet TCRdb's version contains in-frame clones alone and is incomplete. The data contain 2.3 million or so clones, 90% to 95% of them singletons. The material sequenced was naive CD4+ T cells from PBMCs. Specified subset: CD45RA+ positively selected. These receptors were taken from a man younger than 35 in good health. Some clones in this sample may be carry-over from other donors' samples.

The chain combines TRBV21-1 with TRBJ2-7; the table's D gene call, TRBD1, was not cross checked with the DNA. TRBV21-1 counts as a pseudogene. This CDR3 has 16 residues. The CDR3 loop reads CARFLIPGQGPYEQYF. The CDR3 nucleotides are TGTGCCAGATTTTTGATACCGGGACAGGGTCCCTACGAGCAGTACTTC.

CDR3 sequence reads: CASSPRGREGEQFF. The CDR3 DNA follows: TGTGCCAGCTCACCCCGGGGAAGGGAGGGTGAGCAGTTCTTC. The rearrangement joins TRBV18 to TRBJ2-1; 7 bases fit TRBD2. The CDR3 loop spans 14 amino acids. V dropped 3 bases and J dropped 9; count of bases not matched to a gene: 8. Germline loops: CDR1 KGHSH, CDR2 LQKENI.

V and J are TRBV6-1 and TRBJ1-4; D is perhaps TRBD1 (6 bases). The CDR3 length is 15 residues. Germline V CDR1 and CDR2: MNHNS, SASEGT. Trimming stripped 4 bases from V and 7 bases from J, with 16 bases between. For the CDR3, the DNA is TGTGCCAGCAGTGCCTGGACAGCAAGGGGTGAAAAACTGTTTTTT. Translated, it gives CASSAWTARGEKLFF.

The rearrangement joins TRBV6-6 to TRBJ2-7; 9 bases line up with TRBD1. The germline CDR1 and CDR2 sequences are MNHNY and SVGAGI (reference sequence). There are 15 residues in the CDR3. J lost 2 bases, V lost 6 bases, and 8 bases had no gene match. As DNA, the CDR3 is TGTGCCAGCAGCAGTTACGGGACAGGGACCTACGAGCAGTACTTC. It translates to CASSSYGTGTYEQYF.

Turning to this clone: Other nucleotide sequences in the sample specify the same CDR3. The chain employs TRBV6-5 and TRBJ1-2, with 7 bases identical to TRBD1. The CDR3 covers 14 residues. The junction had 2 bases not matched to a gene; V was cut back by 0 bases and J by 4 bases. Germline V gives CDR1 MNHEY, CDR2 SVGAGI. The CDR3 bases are TGTGCCAGCAGTTACTCTGGACAGGCCTATGGCTACACCTTC. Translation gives CASSYSGQAYGYTF.

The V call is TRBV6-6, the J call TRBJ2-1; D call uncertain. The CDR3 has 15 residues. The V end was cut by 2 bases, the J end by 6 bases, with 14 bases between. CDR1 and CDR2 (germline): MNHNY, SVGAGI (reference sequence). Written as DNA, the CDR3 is TGTGCCAGCAGTTACGCTCTAGTCTCTTTCAATGAGCAGTTCTTC. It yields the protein CASSYALVSFNEQFF.

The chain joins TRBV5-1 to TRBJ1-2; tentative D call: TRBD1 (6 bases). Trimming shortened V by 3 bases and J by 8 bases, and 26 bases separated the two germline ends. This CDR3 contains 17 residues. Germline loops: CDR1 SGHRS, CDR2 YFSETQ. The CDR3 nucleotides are TGCGCCAGCAGCTCACAAGGACCCCGGGGGCCCCAGGGAGGCTACACCTTC. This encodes CASSSQGPRGPQGGYTF.

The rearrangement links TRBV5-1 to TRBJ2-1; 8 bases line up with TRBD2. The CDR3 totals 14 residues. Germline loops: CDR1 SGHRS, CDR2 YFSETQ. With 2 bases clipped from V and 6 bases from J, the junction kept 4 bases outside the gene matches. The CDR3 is CASSFSGAGNEQFF. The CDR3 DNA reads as TGCGCCAGCAGCTTTAGCGGGGCGGGCAATGAGCAGTTCTTC.

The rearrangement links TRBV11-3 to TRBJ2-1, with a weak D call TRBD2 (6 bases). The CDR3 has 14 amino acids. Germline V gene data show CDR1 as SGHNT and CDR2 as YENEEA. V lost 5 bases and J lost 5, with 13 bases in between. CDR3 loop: CASSPGGVDNEQFF. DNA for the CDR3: TGTGCCAGCAGCCCCGGGGGTGTGGACAATGAGCAGTTCTTC. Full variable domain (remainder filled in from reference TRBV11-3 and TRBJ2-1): EAGVVQSPRYKIIEKKQPVAFWCNPISGHNTLYWYLQNLGQGPELLIRYENEEAVDDSQLPKDRFSAERLKGVDSTLKIQPAELGDSAVYLCASSPGGVDNEQFFGPGTRLTVL.

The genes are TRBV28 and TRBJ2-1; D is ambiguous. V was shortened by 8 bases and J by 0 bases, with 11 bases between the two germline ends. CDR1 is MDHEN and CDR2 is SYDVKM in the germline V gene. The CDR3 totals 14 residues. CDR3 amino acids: CASGPRFSYNEQFF. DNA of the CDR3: TGTGCCAGCGGCCCTCGATTCTCCTACAATGAGCAGTTCTTC.

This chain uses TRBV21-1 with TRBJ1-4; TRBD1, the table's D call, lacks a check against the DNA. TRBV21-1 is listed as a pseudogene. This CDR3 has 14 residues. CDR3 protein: CASLSRGSGEKLFF. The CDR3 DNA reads TGTGCCAGCCTTAGCAGGGGGTCGGGTGAAAAACTGTTTTTT.

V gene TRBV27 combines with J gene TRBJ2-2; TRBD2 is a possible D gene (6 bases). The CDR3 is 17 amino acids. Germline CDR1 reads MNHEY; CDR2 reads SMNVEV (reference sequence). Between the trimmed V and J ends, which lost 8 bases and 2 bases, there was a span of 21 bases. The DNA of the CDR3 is TGTGCCAGCCGCGGGGTGGCTAGCAGAATTAACACCGGGGAGCTGTTTTTT. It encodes CASRGVASRINTGELFF.

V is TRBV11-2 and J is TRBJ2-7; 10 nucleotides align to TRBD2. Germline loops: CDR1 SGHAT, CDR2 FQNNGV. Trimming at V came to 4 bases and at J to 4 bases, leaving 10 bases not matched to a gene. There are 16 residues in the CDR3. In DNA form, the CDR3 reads TGTGCCAGCAGCTCCCTAGCGGGAGTGAATCTGTACGAGCAGTACTTC. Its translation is CASSSLAGVNLYEQYF.

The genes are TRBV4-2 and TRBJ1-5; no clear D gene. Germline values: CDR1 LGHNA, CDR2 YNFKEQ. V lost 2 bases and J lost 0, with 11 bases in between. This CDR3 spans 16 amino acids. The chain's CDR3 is CASSQSLASSNQPQHF. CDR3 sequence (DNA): TGTGCCAGCAGCCAATCACTAGCGTCTAGCAATCAGCCCCAGCATTTT.

The DNA for the CDR3 is TGTGCCAGCAGCTTATATGGAGGGGGTATCACTGAAGCTTTCTTT. It translates to CASSLYGGGITEAFF. The chain uses TRBV7-9 and TRBJ1-1; D possibly corresponds to TRBD1 (6 bases). CDR3 size: 15 residues. Germline V lookup: CDR1 SEHNR, CDR2 FQNEAQ (reference sequence). Trimming pared 2 bases from V and 4 bases from J, leaving 14 bases between.

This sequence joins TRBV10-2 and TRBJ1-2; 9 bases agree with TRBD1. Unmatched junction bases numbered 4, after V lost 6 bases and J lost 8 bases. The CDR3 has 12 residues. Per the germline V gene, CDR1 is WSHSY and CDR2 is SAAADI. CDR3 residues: CASRAGTGGYTF. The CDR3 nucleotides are TGCGCCAGCAGGGCCGGGACAGGGGGCTACACCTTC.

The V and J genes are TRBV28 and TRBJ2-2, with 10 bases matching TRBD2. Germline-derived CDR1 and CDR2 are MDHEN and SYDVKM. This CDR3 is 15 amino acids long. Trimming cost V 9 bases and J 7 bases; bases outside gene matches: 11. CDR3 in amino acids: CASNVAGGVVGELFF. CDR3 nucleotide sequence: TGTGCCAGTAACGTAGCGGGAGGTGTCGTCGGGGAGCTGTTTTTT.

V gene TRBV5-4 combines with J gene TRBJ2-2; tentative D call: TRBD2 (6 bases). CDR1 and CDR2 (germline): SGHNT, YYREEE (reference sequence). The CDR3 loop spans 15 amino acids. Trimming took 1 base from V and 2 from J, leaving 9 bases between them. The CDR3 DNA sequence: TGTGCCAGCAGCTTGCGGGAGAGAAACACCGGGGAGCTGTTTTTT. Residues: CASSLRERNTGELFF.

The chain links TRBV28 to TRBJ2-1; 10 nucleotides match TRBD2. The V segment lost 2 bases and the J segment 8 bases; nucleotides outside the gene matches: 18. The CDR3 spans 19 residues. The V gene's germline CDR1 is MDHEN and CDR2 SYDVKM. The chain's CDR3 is CASSLIIGSGRAGIHEQFF. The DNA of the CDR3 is TGTGCCAGCAGTTTAATTATCGGGAGCGGGAGGGCCGGTATTCATGAGCAGTTCTTC. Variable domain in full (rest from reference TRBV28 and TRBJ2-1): DVKVTQSSRYLVKRTGEKVFLECVQDMDHENMFWYRQDPGLGLRLIYFSYDVKMKEKGDIPEGYSVSREKKERFSLILESASTNQTSMYLCASSLIIGSGRAGIHEQFFGPGTRLTVL.

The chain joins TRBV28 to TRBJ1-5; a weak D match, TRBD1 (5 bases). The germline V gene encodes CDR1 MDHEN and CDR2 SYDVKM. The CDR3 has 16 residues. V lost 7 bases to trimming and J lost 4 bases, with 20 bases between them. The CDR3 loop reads CASNPAGRERNQPQHF. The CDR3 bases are TGTGCCAGCAACCCCGCGGGCAGGGAGAGAAATCAGCCCCAGCATTTT. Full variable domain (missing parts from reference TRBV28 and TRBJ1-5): DVKVTQSSRYLVKRTGEKVFLECVQDMDHENMFWYRQDPGLGLRLIYFSYDVKMKEKGDIPEGYSVSREKKERFSLILESASTNQTSMYLCASNPAGRERNQPQHFGDGTRLSIL.